This passage covers 11 T cell receptor beta chains from one sample sequenced in a study of T cells in Graves' hyperthyroidism and ophthalmopathy. TCR beta CDR3 regions were amplified from RNA transcripts. The study used the HTBI primer set for a first-round RT-PCR of the TCR CDR3. In TCRdb, the multiplex PCR reads were re-called with MiXCR into one record per CDR3 protein. This sample has approximately 630,000 distinct CDR3 sequences, with 15% to 20% found just once. Sequencing was performed on blood. Every receptor here comes from a woman in her 30s with Graves' hyperthyroidism.

A remark on this clonotype: Sequence at one end of the junction differs from germline and may be a read error. The chain has TRBV19 and TRBJ2-1, with D unclear. CDR1 and CDR2 (germline): LNHDA, SQIVND (reference sequence). The CDR3 loop spans 16 amino acids. The CDR3 nucleotides read TGTGCCAGTAGTCTCGGACCGTACCCCTCCTACAATGAGCAGCTCTTC. Translation: CASSLGPYPSYNEQLF.

This clonotype was observed many times. The rearrangement joins TRBV11-2 to TRBJ2-1; D call uncertain. Germline V gene lookup returns CDR1 SGHAT and CDR2 FQNNGV. The V and J ends lost 4 bases and 7 bases respectively, with 11 bases between them. This CDR3 has 13 residues. Here the CDR3 reads CASSYFRRNEQFF. DNA of the CDR3: TGTGCCAGCAGCTACTTTCGCCGTAATGAGCAGTTCTTC.

This clonotype occurred a few times. The J gene is TRBJ2-3, the V gene TRBV7-9, with 9 bases fitting TRBD1. The CDR3 loop spans 13 amino acids. The J segment lost 7 bases and the V segment lost 7 bases, leaving 6 bases of the junction unmatched. From germline, CDR1 is SEHNR and CDR2 FQNEAQ (reference sequence). CDR3 coding DNA: TGTGCCAGCACGGGACAGGGTGCAAATACGCAGTATTTT. Its protein product is CASTGQGANTQYF.

This clonotype was detected many times. The chain links TRBV28 to TRBJ2-7, with 9 nucleotides matching TRBD2. The CDR3 is 13 amino acids. J lost 2 bases, V lost 5 bases, and 1 base had no gene match. The germline V gene has CDR1 MDHEN and CDR2 SYDVKM. The CDR3 spells CASSVAGAYEQYF. The CDR3 DNA sequence: TGTGCCAGCAGTGTAGCGGGAGCCTACGAGCAGTACTTC.

This clonotype showed up many times. This rearrangement joins TRBV6-1 to TRBJ2-7, with 8 bases fitting TRBD2. CDR3 length: 12 amino acids. The V gene end was trimmed by 8 bases and the J gene end by 8 bases; junction bases not matched to a gene: 8. In germline, CDR1 is MNHNS, CDR2 SASEGT. CDR3: CASGTSLVQQYF. The CDR3 region has the DNA TGTGCCAGCGGGACTAGTCTGGTTCAGCAGTACTTC.

In this sample, this clonotype turned up a few times. V and J are TRBV7-9 and TRBJ2-7; D is unresolved. The germline gives CDR1 SEHNR, CDR2 FQNEAQ (reference sequence). Trimming stripped 1 base from V and 6 bases from J, with 10 bases between. This CDR3 spans 13 amino acids. CDR3 region: CASSLGGSCEQYF. In DNA form, the CDR3 reads TGTGCCAGCAGCTTAGGGGGAAGCTGCGAGCAGTACTTC. The entire variable domain, with the rest obtained from reference TRBV7-9 and TRBJ2-7, is as follows: DTGVSQNPRHKITKRGQNVTFRCDPISEHNRLYWYRQTLGQGPEFLTYFQNEAQLEKSRLLSDRFSAERPKGSFSTLEIQRTEQGDSAMYLCASSLGGSCEQYFGPGTRLTVT.

This clonotype was seen ten or more times. The rearrangement uses TRBV6-2 or TRBV6-3 and TRBJ1-5; tentative D call: TRBD1 (5 bases). This CDR3 is 16 amino acids long. Germline assignment: CDR1 MNHEY and CDR2 SVGEGT. Between the trimmed V and J ends, which lost 5 bases and 2 bases, there was a span of 16 bases. The CDR3 protein is CASSPASGRRNQPQHF. CDR3 in DNA: TGTGCCAGCAGTCCCGCGTCAGGGCGCCGCAATCAGCCCCAGCATTTT.

This clonotype showed up many times. The chain uses TRBV29-1 and TRBJ2-5; tentatively, D is TRBD1 (6 bases). The length of the CDR3 is 12 residues. Germline V gene sequence: CDR1 SQVTM, CDR2 ANQGSEA. V lost 4 bases to trimming and J lost 4 bases, with 10 bases between them. CDR3 nucleotide sequence: TGCAGCGTTGTACGAGGGGGAGAGACCCAGTACTTC. Residues: CSVVRGGETQYF.

There are many counts of this clonotype. The rearrangement links TRBV6-1 to TRBJ2-5; D gene ambiguous. This CDR3 has 13 residues. Trimming removed 7 bases at V and 7 bases at J, with 16 bases between. Germline-derived CDR1 and CDR2 are MNHNS and SASEGT. CDR3 protein: CASTRDRWGTQYF. Written as DNA, the CDR3 is TGTGCCAGCACCAGAGATCGGTGGGGGACCCAGTACTTC.

The J gene is TRBJ1-5, the V gene TRBV30; 7 bases agree with TRBD1. This CDR3 has 14 residues. The ends lost 8 bases at V and 7 bases at J; junction bases unmatched: 14. The germline V gene has CDR1 GTSNPN and CDR2 SVGIG (reference sequence). CDR3 DNA sequence: TGTGCCAGCAGCCGACAGGGTTTTGGCCAGCCCCAGCATTTT. Translation gives CASSRQGFGQPQHF.

This clonotype came up a few times. V is TRBV4-3 and J is TRBJ2-2; no clear D gene. Germline-derived CDR1 and CDR2 are LGHNA and YSLEER. Trimming removed 0 bases at V and 6 bases at J, with 8 bases between. The CDR3 length is 14 residues. CDR3 loop: CASSQDKDAGELFF. The DNA of the CDR3 is TGCGCCAGCAGCCAAGATAAGGACGCCGGGGAGCTGTTTTTT.